The T cell receptor (beta chain) under discussion was sequenced for a study of early T cells in non-severe SARS-CoV-2 infection. Study-level information: RNA in bulk from unsorted whole blood was sequenced, and chains were unpaired.

The germline gives CDR1 SNHLY, CDR2 FYNNEI. This CDR3 comprises 12 residues. The V segment lost 10 bases and the J segment 4 bases; nucleotides outside the gene matches: 4. Unique molecular identifier tags were affixed to discrete cDNA molecules. TCRdb fed the 5' RACE reads into MiXCR, producing one record per CDR3 protein. The top ten clones hold about 8.5% of a sample with around 53,000 distinct CDR3 sequences, about 9.2% of them seen once. The material sequenced was whole blood. The source is an adult who was a healthcare worker with PCR-confirmed SARS-CoV-2 infection or an uninfected control (not recorded which). The genes are TRBV2 and TRBJ1-1, with 9 positions matching TRBD1. The CDR3 loop reads CATGQGSTEAFF. The DNA for the CDR3 is TGTGCCACCGGACAGGGGAGCACTGAAGCTTTCTTT.